This T cell receptor beta chain was sequenced in a study of PD-1 blockade in classical Hodgkin lymphoma. Points from the study as a whole: Some patients began nivolumab under 1 year after ASCT. These patients were excluded from later analyses.

The data were produced by immunoSEQ multiplex PCR, yet TCRdb's version contains in-frame clones alone and is incomplete. Among tens of thousands of clones, over 75% were seen once, and the ten largest hold 2.9%. Time point defined: cycle 4 day 1 (C4D1), after less than 7 weeks of nivolumab. Brentuximab vedotin exposure varied, and every patient relapsed after autologous stem cell transplantation. Turning to this clone: Antigen specificity is unknown.

This CDR3 has 13 amino acids. The sequencing used peripheral blood mononuclear cells (PBMCs), collected before the fourth cycle of nivolumab. The chain is built from TRBV21-1 and TRBJ1-1; the D segment call TRBD1 is taken from the table without a DNA check. TRBV21-1 is listed as a pseudogene. The source is a human donor with classical Hodgkin lymphoma. The CDR3 loop reads CASSKTDRVWAFF. The CDR3 region has the DNA TGTGCCAGCAGCAAAACCGACAGGGTATGGGCTTTCTTT.